The sequence of this T cell receptor beta chain was determined in a study of T cells in Graves' hyperthyroidism and ophthalmopathy. Study at large: The initial diagnosis was the point when peripheral blood was collected, ahead of any treatment.

Authors of the study amplified TCR beta CDR3 regions from RNA transcripts. The primer set for the first-round RT-PCR of the TCR CDR3 was HTBI. MiXCR, applied by TCRdb to the multiplex PCR reads, yields one record per CDR3 protein. The sample has a few hundred thousand distinct CDR3 sequences, nearly 15% seen once; the top ten hold around 30%. Germline trimming cut 1 base from V and 2 bases from J; bases unmatched to any gene: 8. Germline V gene lookup returns CDR1 MGHRA and CDR2 YSYEKL. The CDR3 spans 17 residues. In making diagnoses, clinical symptoms, serum thyroxine and TRAb, thyroid ultrasound and orbital computed tomography were all used.

This clonotype was obtained from a woman between 45 and 65 years old with Graves' hyperthyroidism that later progressed to Graves' ophthalmopathy. The chain combines TRBV4-1 with TRBJ2-3; 8 bases match TRBD2. The sample was blood. In DNA form, the CDR3 reads TGCGCCAGCAGCCAAGTTAAGACTAGCGAGAACACAGATACGCAGTATTTT. Translating it yields CASSQVKTSENTDTQYF.